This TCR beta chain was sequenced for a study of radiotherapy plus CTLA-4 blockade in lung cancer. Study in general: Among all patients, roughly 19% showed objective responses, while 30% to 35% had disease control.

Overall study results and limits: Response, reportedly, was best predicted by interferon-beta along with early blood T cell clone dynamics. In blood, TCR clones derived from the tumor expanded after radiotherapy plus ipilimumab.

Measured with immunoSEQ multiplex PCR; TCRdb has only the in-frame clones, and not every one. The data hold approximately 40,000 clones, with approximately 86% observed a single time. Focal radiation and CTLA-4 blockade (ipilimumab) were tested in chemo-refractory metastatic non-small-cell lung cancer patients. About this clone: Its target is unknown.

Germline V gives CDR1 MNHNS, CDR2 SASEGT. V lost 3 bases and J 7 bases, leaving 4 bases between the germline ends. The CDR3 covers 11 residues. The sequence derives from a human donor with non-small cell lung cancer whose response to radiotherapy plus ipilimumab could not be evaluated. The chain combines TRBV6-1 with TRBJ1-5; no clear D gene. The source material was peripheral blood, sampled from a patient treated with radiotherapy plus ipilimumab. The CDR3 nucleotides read TGTGCCAGCAGTGACAGGCAGCCCCAGCATTTT. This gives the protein CASSDRQPQHF.